This T cell receptor beta chain was captured by sequencing in a study of tumor-infiltrating lymphocytes in primary liver carcinoma. For the study at large: Between about 4.2 and 11 cm across, the tumors were all of stage T1-T3 N0M0. Study-wide findings and caveats: Among the pair types, tumor region pairs showed more overlap than tumor-adjacent and tumor-blood pairs. Tumor specimens were characterized by a significantly higher top-250-clone fraction than blood (p = 0.039).

Taking about 17-32 mg of unsorted bulk tissue, the authors co-extracted RNA and DNA. Primary liver carcinomas in the patients were surgically resected. A word on this clonotype: Its antigen is not identified. This may be a read error: a much more frequent sequence differs by one nucleotide.

Trimming shortened V by 5 bases and J by 2 bases, and 17 bases separated the two germline ends. The CDR3 sequence is 16 residues long. Per the germline V gene, CDR1 is SGHVS and CDR2 is FQNEAQ. Making TCR beta cDNA involved roughly 500 ng total RNA and a constant-region primer. Amplification in three nested multiplex PCR rounds with slightly modified ARM-PCR gave rise to TCR beta libraries. TRBV1-TRBV30 forward and Cbeta reverse primers drove the first two roughly 9-cycle rounds. Via MiXCR, TCRdb re-called the multiplex PCR reads, giving one row per CDR3 protein. The sample lists more than 90,000 distinct CDR3 sequences; around 71% were seen once.

The sequencing input was liver tumor tissue from sampling region 2. The subset: tumor region T2, inferior pole. This TCR was sampled from a woman aged 60 to 75 with primary liver carcinoma and hepatitis B virus infection. The genes are TRBV7-8 and TRBJ2-3; D uncertain. The CDR3 DNA reads TGTGCCAGCAGCCCCATGTGGGGAACAAACACAGATACGCAGTATTTT. Its translation: CASSPMWGTNTDTQYF.